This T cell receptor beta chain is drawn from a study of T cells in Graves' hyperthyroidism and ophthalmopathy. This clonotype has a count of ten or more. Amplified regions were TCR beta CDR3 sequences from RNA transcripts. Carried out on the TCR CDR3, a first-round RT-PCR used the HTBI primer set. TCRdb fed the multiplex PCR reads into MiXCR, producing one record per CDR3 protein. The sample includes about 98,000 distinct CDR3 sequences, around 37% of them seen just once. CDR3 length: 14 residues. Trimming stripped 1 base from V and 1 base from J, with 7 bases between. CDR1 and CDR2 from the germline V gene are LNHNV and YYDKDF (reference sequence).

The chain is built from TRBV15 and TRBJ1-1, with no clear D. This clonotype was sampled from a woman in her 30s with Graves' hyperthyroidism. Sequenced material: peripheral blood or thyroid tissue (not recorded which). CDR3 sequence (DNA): TGTGCCACCAGCAGAGCTCGACGGAACACTGAAGCTTTCTTT. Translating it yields CATSRARRNTEAFF.